Listed here are 32 T cell receptor beta chains from one sample, sequenced in a study of blood T cell repertoires in COVID-19. The table came from immunoSEQ multiplex PCR; TCRdb's copy has only in-frame clones and leaves some out. The top ten hold approximately 8.1% of the sample, which has fewer than 350,000 clones, approximately 87% seen once. The sequenced sample consisted of peripheral blood. The receptors come from a woman aged 45-65 years who had recovered from COVID-19.

The V and J genes are TRBV28 and TRBJ2-2, with D perhaps matching TRBD1 (6 bases). This CDR3 has 16 residues. Trimming took off 8 bases at V and 5 bases at J, with 21 bases between the two ends. Germline V gene lookup returns CDR1 MDHEN and CDR2 SYDVKM. In DNA, the CDR3 is TGTGCCAGCGGACCAATTCTCAGGGGCGGTACCGGGGAGCTGTTTTTT. Protein: CASGPILRGGTGELFF.

This rearrangement joins TRBV2 to TRBJ1-4; the D is unclear. V lost 6 bases and J lost 7, with 21 bases in between. The CDR3 extends over 16 amino acids. CDR1 is SNHLY and CDR2 is FYNNEI in the germline V gene. This CDR3 reads CASRGRAGESTEKLFF. The DNA of the CDR3 is TGTGCCAGCAGAGGCCGTGCTGGGGAGAGTACTGAAAAACTGTTTTTT.

This clone was observed a few times. The chain carries TRBV2 and TRBJ1-5; a weak D match, TRBD1 (5 bases). V was cut by 7 bases and J by 4 bases, with 14 bases left in between. CDR1 is SNHLY and CDR2 is FYNNEI in the germline V gene. The CDR3 runs 14 residues. This CDR3 is CASTWGRENQPQHF. In nucleotides, the CDR3 is TGTGCCAGCACCTGGGGCCGGGAGAATCAGCCCCAGCATTTT.

The chain carries TRBV5-1 and TRBJ2-5, with 11 bases identical to TRBD1. The V gene end was trimmed by 3 bases and the J gene end by 5 bases; junction bases not matched to a gene: 6. The CDR3 is 15 residues long. The V gene's germline CDR1 is SGHRS and CDR2 YFSETQ. The CDR3 DNA reads as TGCGCCAGCAGCTGGCGGACAGGGGGCCGGGAGACCCAGTACTTC. Protein sequence: CASSWRTGGRETQYF.

The chain carries TRBV7-8 and TRBJ1-4; D is ambiguous. The length of the CDR3 is 15 residues. V was shortened by 4 bases and J by 7 bases, with 16 bases between the two germline ends. Germline values: CDR1 SGHVS, CDR2 FQNEAQ. The CDR3 nucleotides read TGTGCCAGCAGCTCCTTGACAACTCGGGGTGAAAAACTGTTTTTT. This sequence encodes CASSSLTTRGEKLFF.

The gene calls are TRBV12-5 and TRBJ1-6, with D unresolved. The CDR3 has 14 amino acids. Germline-derived CDR1 and CDR2 are LGHNT and FRNRAP. V gave up 6 bases and J gave up 6 bases, with 12 bases separating them. This CDR3 reads CASGPPSGNSPLHF. The CDR3 coding sequence is TGTGCTAGTGGCCCCCCTTCAGGTAATTCACCCCTCCACTTT.

The chain is built from TRBV7-3 and TRBJ2-3, with TRBD2 matching 8 bases. There are 17 residues in the CDR3. The germline gives CDR1 SGHTA, CDR2 FQGTGA. V was clipped by 1 base and J by 4 bases; unmatched bases: 10. In nucleotides, the CDR3 is TGTGCCAGCAGCTTAAAACGGGCGGGAGGCCGGGCAGATACGCAGTATTTT. As protein: CASSLKRAGGRADTQYF.

This sequence joins TRBV23-1 and TRBJ2-7, with 9 nucleotides matching TRBD1. TRBV23-1 carries the ORF label, with uncertain function. The V segment lost 5 bases and the J segment 1 base; nucleotides outside the gene matches: 18. CDR3 size: 19 residues. The CDR3 here is CASSTPGQGGSWGSYEQYF. DNA for the CDR3: TGCGCCAGCAGTACCCCGGGACAGGGTGGCTCGTGGGGTTCCTACGAGCAGTACTTC.

V is TRBV7-6 and J is TRBJ2-7; 9 bases agree with TRBD2. CDR1 and CDR2 (germline): SGHVS, FNYEAQ. The CDR3 consists of 15 residues. Losses at the gene ends were 5 bases for V and 4 bases for J; bases not matched to a gene: 9. The DNA of the CDR3 is TGTGCCAGCAGCCGCTCTAGCGGGGTACCTTACGAGCAGTACTTC. Protein sequence: CASSRSSGVPYEQYF.

The rearrangement links TRBV28 to TRBJ2-1, with TRBD1 matching over 8 bases. The germline CDR1 and CDR2 sequences are MDHEN and SYDVKM. The length of the CDR3 is 16 residues. After removal of 8 bases from V and 0 bases from J, the junction contained 9 bases not matched to a gene. DNA for the CDR3: TGTGCCAGCGCTTCAACAGGGGGAAACTCCTACAATGAGCAGTTCTTC. This gives the protein CASASTGGNSYNEQFF.

V gene TRBV28 combines with J gene TRBJ1-2; D is unclear. The CDR3 length is 15 residues. The germline V gene encodes CDR1 MDHEN and CDR2 SYDVKM. V dropped 8 bases and J dropped 5 bases, with 21 bases sitting between them. The CDR3 DNA follows: TGTGCCAGCTTGTCGAGTCCCCCACCCCCATATGGCTACACCTTC. This codes for CASLSSPPPPYGYTF.

The rearrangement links TRBV28 to TRBJ2-2, with 7 nucleotides matching TRBD1. Germline CDR1 and CDR2: MDHEN and SYDVKM. The trim removed 10 bases at V and 1 base at J, leaving 9 bases unmatched. CDR3 length: 15 residues. CDR3 sequence reads: CAIGRSGGNTGELFF. In DNA, the CDR3 is TGTGCCATCGGGCGTTCAGGGGGGAACACCGGGGAGCTGTTTTTT.

J is TRBJ2-2 and V is TRBV18; maybe TRBD1 (5 bases). This CDR3 is built from 18 residues. Germline V gives CDR1 KGHSH, CDR2 LQKENI. Trimming stripped 3 bases from V and 0 bases from J, with 17 bases between. The CDR3 loop reads CASSPIDLTATNTGELFF. CDR3 coding DNA: TGTGCCAGCTCACCCATAGACCTGACAGCGACGAACACCGGGGAGCTGTTTTTT. Combining the CDR3 with reference TRBV18 and TRBJ2-2 gives the whole variable domain NAGVMQNPRHLVRRRGQEARLRCSPMKGHSHVYWYRQLPEEGLKFMVYLQKENIIDESGMPKERFSAEFPKEGPSILRIQQVVRGDSAAYFCASSPIDLTATNTGELFFGEGSRLTVL.

This chain links TRBV6-2 or TRBV6-3 with TRBJ2-7; 9 positions agree with TRBD2. V lost 6 bases, J lost 3 bases, and 6 bases stayed unmatched. The CDR3 sequence is 14 residues long. The germline V gene encodes CDR1 MNHEY and CDR2 SVGEGT. The CDR3 DNA reads TGTGCCAGCAGCAAAGCGGGGGGCATCTACGAGCAGTACTTC. Its translation is CASSKAGGIYEQYF.

This clone was counted once. The chain links TRBV6-5 to TRBJ2-7; 10 nucleotides agree with TRBD1. After removal of 4 bases from V and 4 bases from J, the junction contained 4 bases not matched to a gene. The CDR3 is 14 amino acids. The germline V gene has CDR1 MNHEY and CDR2 SVGAGI. CDR3 bases: TGTGCCAGCAGTTCGCCGGACAGGGGGTACGAGCAGTACTTC. Encoded protein: CASSSPDRGYEQYF.

CDR3 residues: CASSNRQGAGNTIYF. The CDR3, as DNA: TGTGCCAGCAGCAATAGACAGGGGGCCGGTAACACCATATATTTT. This chain connects TRBV3-1 (or the pseudogene TRBV3-2) to TRBJ1-3; 10 bases align to TRBD1. This CDR3 is built from 15 residues. The J segment lost 7 bases and the V segment lost 5 bases, leaving 8 bases of the junction unmatched. CDR1 and CDR2 from the germline V gene are LGHDT and YNNKEL (reference sequence).

CDR3 sequence (DNA): TGTGCCAGCTCACCATCTCAAATTGGTAGCTCCTACAATGAGCAGTTCTTC. The encoded protein is CASSPSQIGSSYNEQFF. The chain joins TRBV18 to TRBJ2-1; D ambiguous. The CDR3 has 17 residues. Trimming took 2 bases from V and 0 from J, leaving 14 bases between them. Germline values: CDR1 KGHSH, CDR2 LQKENI.

Comments on this clone: A junction boundary mismatches the germline segment, possibly from a read error. The chain couples TRBV18 to TRBJ2-7, with D unclear. From germline, CDR1 is KGHSH and CDR2 LQKENI. The CDR3 covers 13 residues. CDR3 residues: CASSPQRDFEQYF. Here the CDR3 DNA reads TGTGCCAGCTCCCCACAACGAGACTTCGAGCAGTACTTC.

This sequence joins TRBV7-2 and TRBJ1-4; D is possibly TRBD1 (5 bases). V was clipped by 1 base and J by 0 bases, with 15 bases between them. The CDR3 runs 18 residues. Looked up from germline, CDR1 is SGHTA and CDR2 is FQGNSA. CDR3 in DNA: TGTGCCAGCAGCTTAGTGGGGCAGGGCCGGGCAACTAATGAAAAACTGTTTTTT. Protein product: CASSLVGQGRATNEKLFF.

The chain is built from TRBV16 and TRBJ2-2; 9 bases are shared with TRBD1. This CDR3 contains 17 residues. The J segment lost 2 bases and the V segment lost 4 bases, leaving 8 bases of the junction unmatched. The germline CDR1 and CDR2 sequences are KGHSY and FQNENV. The CDR3 nucleotides read TGTGCCAGCAGCCCTCCGGGGGGACAGGGAAACACCGGGGAGCTGTTTTTT. Its protein is CASSPPGGQGNTGELFF.

A note on this clone: A much larger clone sits a single nucleotide away, making a read error possible. The chain couples TRBV3-1 (or the pseudogene TRBV3-2) to TRBJ1-2; possible D gene TRBD1, 5 bases. Germline CDR1 reads LGHDT; CDR2 reads YNNKEL (reference sequence). The CDR3 totals 16 residues. In DNA form, the CDR3 reads TGTGTCAGCAGCCACGACGACGGAGGGGATTACTATGGCTACACCTTC. It codes for CVSSHDDGGDYYGYTF.

This rearrangement joins TRBV28 to TRBJ1-4; 8 bases are shared with TRBD1. V lost 6 bases to trimming and J lost 8 bases; unmatched junction nucleotides: 5. The CDR3 contains 13 residues. CDR1 MDHEN and CDR2 SYDVKM come from the germline V gene. This CDR3 is CASSPGGGEKLFF. The CDR3 DNA is TGTGCCAGCAGCCCAGGGGGCGGGGAAAAACTGTTTTTT.

This clone showed up just a few times. The chain uses TRBV6-6 and TRBJ1-2; TRBD1 agrees at 7 bases. J was trimmed by 4 bases and V by 6 bases; bases with no gene match: 14. This CDR3 is built from 16 residues. CDR1 is MNHNY, CDR2 SVGAGI, per germline (reference sequence). The CDR3 reads CASRISARDSIYGYTF. DNA for the CDR3: TGTGCCAGCAGAATATCCGCCCGGGACAGCATCTATGGCTACACCTTC.

The chain links TRBV30 to TRBJ1-2; D not certain. This CDR3 is built from 14 residues. Trimming removed 3 bases at V and 0 bases at J, with 11 bases between. Looked up from germline, CDR1 is GTSNPN and CDR2 is SVGIG (reference sequence). The CDR3 loop is CAWRATRANYGYTF. The CDR3 DNA sequence: TGTGCCTGGAGAGCGACCCGAGCTAACTATGGCTACACCTTC.

V gene TRBV19 combines with J gene TRBJ2-3, with D perhaps matching TRBD2 (5 bases). Germline V lookup: CDR1 LNHDA, CDR2 SQIVND (reference sequence). The V end was cut by 3 bases, the J end by 2 bases, with 9 bases between. This CDR3 region has 14 residues. CDR3 sequence: CASSMVDSTDTQYF. As DNA, the CDR3 is TGTGCCAGTAGTATGGTGGACTCCACAGATACGCAGTATTTT. Supplemented by reference TRBV19 and TRBJ2-3, the full variable domain reads DGGITQSPKYLFRKEGQNVTLSCEQNLNHDAMYWYRQDPGQGLRLIYYSQIVNDFQKGDIAEGYSVSREKKESFPLTVTSAQKNPTAFYLCASSMVDSTDTQYFGPGTRLTVL.

This clone has ten or more counts. The genes are TRBV19 and TRBJ1-5; maybe TRBD1 (6 bases). CDR3 length: 14 amino acids. Germline values: CDR1 LNHDA, CDR2 SQIVND (reference sequence). With 10 bases removed from V and 1 base from J, the gap between germline ends came to 14 bases. CDR3 nucleotide sequence: TGTGCCACCAAAGACAGGCTAAGCAATCAGCCCCAGCATTTT. Its protein product is CATKDRLSNQPQHF.

This chain joins TRBV10-3 and TRBJ2-5, with D possibly TRBD2 on 5 matching bases. The CDR3 consists of 13 residues. Germline V gene data show CDR1 as ENHRY and CDR2 as SYGVKD. With 4 bases removed from V and 5 bases from J, the gap between germline ends came to 11 bases. CDR3 region: CAISGVGSETQYF. CDR3 DNA: TGTGCCATCAGTGGGGTAGGGAGCGAGACCCAGTACTTC.

As for this clone: A read error may account for a junction end that differs from germline. The V call is TRBV3-1 (or the pseudogene TRBV3-2), the J call TRBJ1-6; D remains unclear. CDR1 and CDR2 from the germline V gene are LGHDT and YNNKEL (reference sequence). This CDR3 region has 14 residues. CDR3 sequence: CASSQDTEGSPLHF. The CDR3 DNA reads TGTGCCAGCAGTCAAGATACAGAGGGCTCACCCCTCCACTTT.

The chain links TRBV19 to TRBJ1-5; TRBD1 aligns across 7 bases. CDR3 length: 15 amino acids. Germline assignment: CDR1 LNHDA and CDR2 SQIVND (reference sequence). The V and J ends lost 5 bases and 0 bases, in that order; junction bases with no gene match: 4. The CDR3 DNA reads as TGTGCCAGTAGTGAGGGACAGTATAGCAATCAGCCCCAGCATTTT. It translates to CASSEGQYSNQPQHF.

The V gene is TRBV6-1, the J gene TRBJ2-7, with TRBD2 matching 9 bases. Germline-derived CDR1 and CDR2 are MNHNS and SASEGT. The CDR3 is made up of 15 amino acids. V was pared by 3 bases and J by 4 bases, with 7 bases of the junction left unmatched. In DNA form, the CDR3 reads TGTGCCAGCAGTGATGGGCCTAGCGGGGTTTACGAGCAGTACTTC. It translates to CASSDGPSGVYEQYF.

This clone turned up a few times. The rearrangement links TRBV5-1 to TRBJ2-7; 8 nucleotides line up with TRBD2. J lost 6 bases, V lost 0 bases, and 2 bases had no gene match. The germline V gene encodes CDR1 SGHRS and CDR2 YFSETQ. There are 13 residues in the CDR3. The CDR3 bases are TGCGCCAGCAGCTTGGCCAGCGGGGGCGAGCAGTACTTC. Translated: CASSLASGGEQYF.

With regard to this clone: This CDR3 is also generated by other DNA sequences in the sample. The chain links TRBV27 to TRBJ1-1; D remains unclear. Germline V gives CDR1 MNHEY, CDR2 SMNVEV (reference sequence). This CDR3 contains 14 residues. Between the trimmed V and J ends, which lost 4 bases and 5 bases, there was a span of 14 bases. In DNA form, the CDR3 reads TGTGCCAGCAGTTCTCGGGAGAGGGATACTGAAGCTTTCTTT. Translated: CASSSRERDTEAFF.